This TCR beta chain was found in a study of CD8+ T cells in alopecia areata. Study-wide context: Each of the treated patients was given oral tofacitinib, 5 to 10 mg twice daily, for moderate-to-severe alopecia areata. Study results and limitations: An increase in clonality over normal scalp was evident in lesional scalp, especially alopecia totalis/universalis. Scalp clonality decreased significantly with tofacitinib, and so did expanded CD8+ clones among the top 100.

TCR sequencing used cDNA made by reverse transcription of extracted RNA. TCRdb's copy holds only in-frame clones and misses some; the assay was immunoSEQ multiplex PCR. The profile shows around 120,000 clones, about 61% of them singletons. Germline V lookup: CDR1 GTSNPN, CDR2 SVGIG (reference sequence). The CDR3 has 13 amino acids. The V end lost 4 bases, the J end lost 1 base, and 7 bases lay between the germline ends. This clone has more than one count but fewer than ten. Its antigen remains unknown. As to treatment: oral pan-JAK inhibitor, 5-10 mg twice daily. The material sequenced was CD8+ T cells sorted from blood, taken at week 4, from a patient treated with tofacitinib. The chain recombines TRBV30 with TRBJ2-2; tentative D call: TRBD1 (6 bases). The receptor was isolated from a human donor with alopecia areata. The CDR3 DNA sequence: TGTGCCTGGATGACAGGGAACACCGGGGAGCTGTTTTTT. It translates to CAWMTGNTGELFF.